This T cell receptor (beta chain) was obtained from a study of blood T cell repertoires in COVID-19. On the study more broadly: T cells, B-cell-depleted T cells, or PBMCs supplied cDNA or gDNA.

The CDR3 totals 14 residues. Trimming removed 8 bases from V and 1 base from J; junction bases left unmatched: 5. Germline V CDR1 and CDR2: MGHDK, SYGVNS. This clone was counted only a few times. The assay was immunoSEQ multiplex PCR, and TCRdb's table has in-frame clones only and misses some. The sample carries approximately 190,000 clones, under 90% recorded once. The sample comprised peripheral blood. The sequence derives from a man aged 25-45 years with active or convalescent COVID-19. This chain links TRBV25-1 with TRBJ2-3; 8 bases align to TRBD1. This CDR3 is CASRRTGRTDTQYF. DNA of the CDR3: TGTGCCAGCCGTCGGACAGGGCGCACAGATACGCAGTATTTT.